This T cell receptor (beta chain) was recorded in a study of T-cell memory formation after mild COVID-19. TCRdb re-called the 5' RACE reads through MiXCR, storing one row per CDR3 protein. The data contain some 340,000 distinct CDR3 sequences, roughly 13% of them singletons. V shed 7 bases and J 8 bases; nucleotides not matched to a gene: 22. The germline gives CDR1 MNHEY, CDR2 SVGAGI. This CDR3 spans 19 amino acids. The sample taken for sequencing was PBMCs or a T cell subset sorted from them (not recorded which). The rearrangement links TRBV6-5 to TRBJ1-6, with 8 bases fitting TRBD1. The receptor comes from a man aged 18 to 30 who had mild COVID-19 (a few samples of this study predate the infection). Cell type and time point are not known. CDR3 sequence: CASIPQVRGAQGADSPLHF. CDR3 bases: TGTGCCAGCATCCCACAAGTCCGCGGGGCGCAGGGGGCCGATTCACCCCTCCACTTT.